This is a list of T cell receptor beta chains from one sample in a study of blood T cells in healthy people across ages. TCRdb independently ran MiXCR on the 5' RACE reads; one entry per CDR3 protein. The sample contains fewer than 1,200,000 distinct CDR3 sequences, approximately 26% of which appear only once. The sample also formed part of further work on T cells of mothers and their children.

Specimen: blood. These receptor sequences come from a girl aged 2 to 9 in good health. Both conserved end residues are part of each CDR3. A D gene is named only where the DNA matches it firmly. Expanded clones get a size class; other rows say once, few or many, or leave the size out.

D gene	clone size	V gene	J gene	CDR3 DNA	CDR3 protein
.	.	TRBV18	TRBJ2-7	TGTGCCAGCTCGTCTACACAGGGCGCCTCCCTCTACGAGCAGTACTTC	CASSSTQGASLYEQYF
.	few	TRBV7-2	TRBJ1-1	TGTGCCAGCAGCTCTACAGCGCTCTCGAACACTGAAGCTTTCTTT	CASSSTALSNTEAFF
.	many	TRBV20-1	TRBJ2-3	TGCAGCGCTAGAGGGACCAGTGGAACAGATACGCAGTATTTT	CSARGTSGTDTQYF
.	.	TRBV12-3/TRBV12-4	TRBJ2-2	TGTGCCAGCAGTTTCTCCCACACCGGGGAGCTGTTTTTT	CASSFSHTGELFF
TRBD2	.	TRBV4-3	TRBJ2-5	TGCGCCAGCAGCCAAGATCTATTTATCTCTAGCGGGGGGTTAGAGACCCAGTACTTC	CASSQDLFISSGGLETQYF
.	.	TRBV10-3	TRBJ2-4	TGTGCCATCGGTCCAGAAAACATTCAGTACTTC	CAIGPENIQYF
.	.	TRBV28	TRBJ2-4	TGTGCCAGCAGTCTAGGGCGTCGGTGGGCATTAGCCAAAAACATTCAGTACTTC	CASSLGRRWALAKNIQYF
.	few	TRBV2	TRBJ2-1	TGTGCCAGCAGTGACGTTTTCCAGGGAGGTCTCCTATACAATGAGCAGTTCTTC	CASSDVFQGGLLYNEQFF
.	.	TRBV20-1	TRBJ2-1	TGCAGTGCTATACCTGACCCGTACAATGAGCAGTTCTTC	CSAIPDPYNEQFF
TRBD1	many	TRBV5-1	TRBJ2-2	TGCGCCAGCAGCTTACCAGGGGGCGGAAGCACCGGGGAGCTGTTTTTT	CASSLPGGGSTGELFF
TRBD2	few	TRBV9	TRBJ2-1	TGTGCCAGCAGCGTAACGCGGGAGGGACACAATGAGCAGTTCTTC	CASSVTREGHNEQFF
TRBD2	few	TRBV24-1	TRBJ2-1	TGTGCCACCAGTGACCTTAGCGGGAGTAGGGACAATGAGCAGTTCTTC	CATSDLSGSRDNEQFF
.	few	TRBV24-1	TRBJ1-2	TGTGCCACCAGTGATGATTTGGGATATGGCTACACCTTC	CATSDDLGYGYTF
.	once	TRBV27	TRBJ2-3	TGTGCCAGCAATTTTGCCGGGCCACCGGGTGAGCAGTTCTTT	CASNFAGPPGEQFF
.	.	TRBV5-1	TRBJ1-6	TGCGCCAGCAGCTTGGTCTCCCCCAGCTCCTATAATTCACCCCTCCACTTT	CASSLVSPSSYNSPLHF
TRBD2	once	TRBV7-2	TRBJ2-3	TGTGCCAGCAGCAAACAACTAGCGAGTCGCGCAGATACGCAGTATTTT	CASSKQLASRADTQYF
.	few	TRBV6-5	TRBJ2-1	TGTGCCAGCAGCCCAGGGGGGCCGCGTTACAATGAGCAGTTCTTC	CASSPGGPRYNEQFF
.	few	TRBV4-1	TRBJ2-7	TGCGCCAGCAGCCTTACGGACGGCGGAACGAACGAGCAGTACTTC	CASSLTDGGTNEQYF
.	.	TRBV6-1	TRBJ1-3	TGTGCCAGCAGTGTGGTATTCAGGGTGGACTCTGGAAACACCATATATTTT	CASSVVFRVDSGNTIYF
.	.	TRBV9	TRBJ1-6	TGTGCCAGCAGCGTAACAAGTCTTGGTTCACCCCTCCACTTT	CASSVTSLGSPLHF
.	few	TRBV5-8	TRBJ1-2	TGTGCCAGCAGCCCGTTGACAGTCTATGGCTACACCTTC	CASSPLTVYGYTF
.	.	TRBV7-9	TRBJ2-2	TGTGCCAGGCCGGACCCTACCACCGGGGAGCTGTTTTTT	CARPDPTTGELFF
.	once	TRBV7-9	TRBJ2-5	TGTGCCAGCAGCTTAGAGACTCCTGGAGAGACCCAGTACTTC	CASSLETPGETQYF